Following are 8 T cell receptor beta chains from one sample sequenced in a study of human T cells and chemical hapten exposure. As to time point: patch test 1, 2 weeks after DPC sensitization. Treatment indicated: therapeutic diphenylcyclopropenone sensitization with weekly scalp DPC. TCRdb re-called the RACE reads with MiXCR, one entry per CDR3 protein. The data show tens of thousands of distinct CDR3 sequences, 8% to 11% seen once. Specimen: whole blood, collected in connection with sensitization to the hapten diphenylcyclopropenone (DPC). The receptors shown here come from a man aged 35 to 55 with alopecia areata. Some clones in this sample may be carry-over from other donors' samples.

V usage is TRBV7-3 and J usage is TRBJ2-6; D ambiguous. Trimming cost V 2 bases and J 0 bases, with 8 bases left between them. This CDR3 has 16 amino acids. Germline loops: CDR1 SGHTA, CDR2 FQGTGA. CDR3 protein: CASSLDPFSGANVLTF. In DNA form, the CDR3 reads TGTGCCAGCAGCTTAGACCCGTTCTCTGGGGCCAACGTCCTGACTTTC.

This clonotype turned up a few times. The V gene is TRBV5-1, the J gene TRBJ2-5; 9 positions match TRBD2. From germline, CDR1 is SGHRS and CDR2 YFSETQ. J gave up 2 bases and V 0 bases, and 5 bases lay outside the gene matches. This CDR3 spans 16 amino acids. The CDR3 loop reads CASSLDPAGGQETQYF. CDR3 DNA: TGCGCCAGCAGCTTGGATCCAGCGGGAGGACAAGAGACCCAGTACTTC.

This clonotype was detected only a few times. The genes are TRBV27 and TRBJ1-6; tentatively, D is TRBD1 (6 bases). In germline, CDR1 is MNHEY, CDR2 SMNVEV (reference sequence). There are 15 residues in the CDR3. The ends were cut back, 3 bases at V and 7 bases at J, with 13 bases in the middle. CDR3 in amino acids: CASSFQYRDNSPLHF. The DNA for the CDR3 is TGTGCCAGCAGTTTTCAGTACAGGGACAATTCACCCCTCCACTTT.

This chain uses TRBV25-1 with TRBJ1-1, with 11 bases that match TRBD1. CDR3 length: 13 residues. V was pared by 7 bases and J by 5 bases, with 3 bases of the junction left unmatched. Germline V gene lookup returns CDR1 MGHDK and CDR2 SYGVNS. CDR3 coding DNA: TGTGCCAGCATGGGACAGGGGGGGACTGAAGCTTTCTTT. Amino acids: CASMGQGGTEAFF.

This clonotype was seen many times. The genes are TRBV28 and TRBJ1-4; 9 nucleotides match TRBD1. Unmatched junction bases numbered 8, after V lost 10 bases and J lost 11 bases. Looked up from germline, CDR1 is MDHEN and CDR2 is SYDVKM. The CDR3 is 12 amino acids. The CDR3 DNA sequence: TGTGCCACCGGGACAGGGTCTGTGAAACTGTTTTTT. This encodes CATGTGSVKLFF.

At least ten counts were recorded for this clonotype. The chain is built from TRBV12-3 or TRBV12-4 and TRBJ2-7; unclear D gene. Trimming took 4 bases from V and 4 from J, leaving 5 bases between them. The CDR3 runs to 11 residues. The CDR3 DNA is TGTGCCAGCAGTTCCTTGTACGAGCAGTACTTC. Translation gives CASSSLYEQYF.

In its sample, this clonotype was seen a few times. V usage is TRBV12-3 or TRBV12-4 and J usage is TRBJ1-1; D may be TRBD1 (5 bases). This CDR3 comprises 14 residues. V lost 7 bases, J lost 1 base, and 13 bases lay in between. In DNA form, the CDR3 reads TGTGCCAGCACCAAAACCGGGACGAACACTGAAGCTTTCTTT. The encoded protein is CASTKTGTNTEAFF.

Ten or more counts support this clonotype. The chain employs TRBV3-1 and TRBJ1-2; D call uncertain. The V end lost 5 bases, the J end lost 0 bases, and 13 bases lay between the germline ends. This CDR3 region has 15 residues. The germline V gene has CDR1 LGHDT and CDR2 YNNKEL (reference sequence). CDR3 residues: CASSRAGPTNYGYTF. The CDR3 DNA reads TGTGCCAGCAGCAGAGCCGGGCCTACTAACTATGGCTACACCTTC.